This T cell receptor (beta chain) came from a study of shared clonotypes between healthy human individuals. Deep was the level used in running the assay. TCRdb keeps only in-frame clones here, not all; method: immunoSEQ multiplex PCR. Of 2.3 million or so clones in the sample, approximately 95% were seen once. Material: naive CD4+ T cells from PBMCs. Subset in this sample: CD45RA+ positively selected. This sequence originates from a young man in good health. Some clones in this sample may be carry-over from other donors' samples.

CDR3 bases: TGTGCCTGGAGCCAAACCGTCGGTGAGCAGTTCTTC. It translates to CAWSQTVGEQFF. The genes are TRBV30 and TRBJ2-1; no clear D. V was trimmed by 3 bases and J by 9 bases, leaving 12 bases between them. The germline gives CDR1 GTSNPN, CDR2 SVGIG (reference sequence). The CDR3 is 12 amino acids.